The sequence of this T cell receptor beta chain was determined in a study of T cells in Graves' hyperthyroidism and ophthalmopathy. The overall study: It was at initial diagnosis, before any treatment, that peripheral blood was collected. Study conclusions and caveats: Most thyroid-expanded clonotypes above 0.001 were also found in blood.

The investigators amplified TCR beta CDR3 regions from RNA transcripts. With the HTBI primer set, the TCR CDR3 went through a first round of RT-PCR. TCRdb re-called the multiplex PCR reads with MiXCR, one entry per CDR3 protein. The sample yields under 350,000 distinct CDR3 sequences, roughly 21% seen once. CDR3 size: 15 residues. CDR1 is SGHNT, CDR2 YENEEA, per germline. With 1 base clipped from V and 10 bases from J, the junction kept 6 bases outside the gene matches. This clonotype occurred many times. Its antigen remains unidentified. A lack of ophthalmopathy progression within 18 months defined stable Graves' hyperthyroidism. Newly diagnosed patients aged 18 to 65 had hyperthyroidism of under 2 months' duration.

The sample taken for sequencing was blood. The rearrangement joins TRBV11-3 to TRBJ2-1; 11 positions match TRBD2. The sequence was collected from a woman in her forties or fifties with Graves' hyperthyroidism. The CDR3 reads CASSLGGLAGGEQFF. In nucleotides, the CDR3 is TGTGCCAGCAGCTTAGGTGGGCTAGCGGGAGGAGAGCAGTTCTTC. Full variable domain (rest looked up from reference TRBV11-3 and TRBJ2-1): EAGVVQSPRYKIIEKKQPVAFWCNPISGHNTLYWYLQNLGQGPELLIRYENEEAVDDSQLPKDRFSAERLKGVDSTLKIQPAELGDSAVYLCASSLGGLAGGEQFFGPGTRLTVL.